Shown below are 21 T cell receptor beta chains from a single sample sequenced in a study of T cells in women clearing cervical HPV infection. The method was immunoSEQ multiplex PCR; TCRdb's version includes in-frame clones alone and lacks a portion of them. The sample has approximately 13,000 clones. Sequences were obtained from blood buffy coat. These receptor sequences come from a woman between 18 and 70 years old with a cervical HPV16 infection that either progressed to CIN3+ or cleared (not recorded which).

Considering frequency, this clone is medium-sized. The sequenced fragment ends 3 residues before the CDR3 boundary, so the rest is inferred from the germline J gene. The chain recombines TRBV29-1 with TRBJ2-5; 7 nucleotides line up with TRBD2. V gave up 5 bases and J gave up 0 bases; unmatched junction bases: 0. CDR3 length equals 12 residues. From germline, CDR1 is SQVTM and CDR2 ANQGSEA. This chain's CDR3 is CSVRGDQETQYF. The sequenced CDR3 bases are TGCAGCGTTCGGGGGGACCAAGAGACC.

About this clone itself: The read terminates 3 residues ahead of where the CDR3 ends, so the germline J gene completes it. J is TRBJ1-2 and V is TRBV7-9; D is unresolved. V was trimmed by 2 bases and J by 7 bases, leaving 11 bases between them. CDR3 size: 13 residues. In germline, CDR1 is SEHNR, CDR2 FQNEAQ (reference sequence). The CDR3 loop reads CASSLIAGFGYTF. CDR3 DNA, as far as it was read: TGTGCCAGCAGCTTAATTGCGGGTTTTGGC.

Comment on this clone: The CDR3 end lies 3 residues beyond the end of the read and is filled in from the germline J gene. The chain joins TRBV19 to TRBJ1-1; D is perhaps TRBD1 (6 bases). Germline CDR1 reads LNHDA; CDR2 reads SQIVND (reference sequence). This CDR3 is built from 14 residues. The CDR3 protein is CATRVNRVADTAFF. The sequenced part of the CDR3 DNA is TGTGCCACAAGGGTGAACAGGGTTGCAGATACG.

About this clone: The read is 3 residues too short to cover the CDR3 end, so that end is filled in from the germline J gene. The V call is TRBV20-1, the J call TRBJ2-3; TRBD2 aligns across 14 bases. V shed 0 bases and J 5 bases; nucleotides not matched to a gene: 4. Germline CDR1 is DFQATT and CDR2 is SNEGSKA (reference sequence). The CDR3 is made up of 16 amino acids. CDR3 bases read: TGCAGTGCTAGAGACCACGGACTAGCGGGGGGAGATACG. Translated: CSARDHGLAGGDT. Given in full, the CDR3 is CSARDHGLAGGDTQYF.

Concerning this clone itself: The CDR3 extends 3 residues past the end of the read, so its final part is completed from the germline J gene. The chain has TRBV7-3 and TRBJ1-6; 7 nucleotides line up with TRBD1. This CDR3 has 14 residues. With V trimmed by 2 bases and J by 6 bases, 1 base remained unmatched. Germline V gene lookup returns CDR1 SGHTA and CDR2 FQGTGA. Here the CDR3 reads CASSLQGGNSPLHF. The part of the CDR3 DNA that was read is TGTGCCAGCAGCTTACAGGGGGGTAATTCACCC.

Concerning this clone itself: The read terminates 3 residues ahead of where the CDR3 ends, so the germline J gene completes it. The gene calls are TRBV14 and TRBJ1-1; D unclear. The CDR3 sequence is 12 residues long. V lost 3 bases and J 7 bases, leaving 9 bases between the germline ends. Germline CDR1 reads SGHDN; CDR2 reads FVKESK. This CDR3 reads CASSHRQFEAFF. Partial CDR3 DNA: TGTGCCAGCAGCCATCGTCAGTTTGAA.

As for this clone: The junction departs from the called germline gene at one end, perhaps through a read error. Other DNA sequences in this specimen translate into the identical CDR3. Partial CDR3 DNA: TGTGCCAGTAGTGCAGGGTATCGGAGCTCTGGAAACACA. Translating gives CASSAGYRSSGNT. The full CDR3 reads CASSAGYRSSGNTIYF. The chain is built from TRBV19 and TRBJ1-3; weak D call: TRBD1 (5 bases). The DNA ends 3 residues before the CDR3 does, and the rest of the CDR3 is filled in from the germline J gene. Germline values: CDR1 LNHDA, CDR2 SQIVND (reference sequence). This CDR3 has 16 amino acids.

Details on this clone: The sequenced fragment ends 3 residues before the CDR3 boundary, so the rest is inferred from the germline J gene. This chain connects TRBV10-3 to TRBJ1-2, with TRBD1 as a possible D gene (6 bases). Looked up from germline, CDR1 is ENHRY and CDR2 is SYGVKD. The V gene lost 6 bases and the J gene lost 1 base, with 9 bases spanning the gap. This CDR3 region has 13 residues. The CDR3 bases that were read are TGTGCCATCAGAGAGGACAGTAACTATGGC. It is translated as CAIREDSNYG. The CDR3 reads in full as CAIREDSNYGYTF.

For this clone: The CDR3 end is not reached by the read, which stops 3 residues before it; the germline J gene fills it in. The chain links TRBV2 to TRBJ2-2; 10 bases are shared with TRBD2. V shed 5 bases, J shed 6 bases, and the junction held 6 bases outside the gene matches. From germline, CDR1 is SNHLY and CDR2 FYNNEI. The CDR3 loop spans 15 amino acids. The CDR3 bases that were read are TGTGCCAGCAGTAAGAGCGGGGGGGCTCCCGGGGAG. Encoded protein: CASSKSGGAPGE. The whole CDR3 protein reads CASSKSGGAPGELFF.

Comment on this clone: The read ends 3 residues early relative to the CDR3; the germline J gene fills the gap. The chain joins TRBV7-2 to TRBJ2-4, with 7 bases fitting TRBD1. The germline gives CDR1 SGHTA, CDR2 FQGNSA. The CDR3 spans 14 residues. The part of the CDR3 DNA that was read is TGTGCCAGCAGCCCGGGACAGAGAAATTATGGT. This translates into CASSPGQRNYG. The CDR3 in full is CASSPGQRNYGQYF.

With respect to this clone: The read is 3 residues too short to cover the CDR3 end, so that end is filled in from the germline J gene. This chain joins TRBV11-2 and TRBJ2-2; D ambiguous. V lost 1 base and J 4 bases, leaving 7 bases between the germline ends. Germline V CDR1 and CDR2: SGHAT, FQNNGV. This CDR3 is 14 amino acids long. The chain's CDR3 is CASSLGQRTGELFF. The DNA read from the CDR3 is TGTGCCAGCAGCTTAGGTCAGCGCACCGGGGAG.

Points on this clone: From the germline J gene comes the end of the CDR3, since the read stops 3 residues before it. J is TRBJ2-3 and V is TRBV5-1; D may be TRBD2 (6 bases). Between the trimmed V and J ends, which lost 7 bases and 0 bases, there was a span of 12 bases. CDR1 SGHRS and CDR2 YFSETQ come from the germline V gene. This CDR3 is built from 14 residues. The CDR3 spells CASGSGASTDTQYF. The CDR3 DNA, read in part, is TGCGCCAGCGGTAGCGGTGCTAGCACAGATACG.

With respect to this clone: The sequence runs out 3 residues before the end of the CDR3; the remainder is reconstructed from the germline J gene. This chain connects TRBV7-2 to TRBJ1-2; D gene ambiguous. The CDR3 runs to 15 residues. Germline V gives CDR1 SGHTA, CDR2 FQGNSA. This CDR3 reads CASSLAPTSFQTYTF. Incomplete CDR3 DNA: TGTGCCAGCAGCTTAGCCCCAACTAGTTTTCAGACC.

Incomplete CDR3 DNA: TGTGCCAGCAGCTTTAGCGAGGATACG. Its translation is CASSFSEDT. The entire CDR3 protein is CASSFSEDTQYF. The chain is built from TRBV11-2 and TRBJ2-3; TRBD2 is a possible D gene (5 bases). The read halts 3 residues ahead of the CDR3 end, with the missing end drawn from the germline J gene. With 3 bases removed from V and 6 bases from J, the gap between germline ends came to 7 bases. Germline V lookup: CDR1 SGHAT, CDR2 FQNNGV. The CDR3 runs 12 residues. Variable domain in full (rest from reference TRBV11-2 and TRBJ2-3): EAGVAQSPRYKIIEKRQSVAFWCNPISGHATLYWYQQILGQGPKLLIQFQNNGVVDDSQLPKDRFSAERLKGVDSTLKIQPAKLEDSAVYLCASSFSEDTQYFGPGTRLTVL.

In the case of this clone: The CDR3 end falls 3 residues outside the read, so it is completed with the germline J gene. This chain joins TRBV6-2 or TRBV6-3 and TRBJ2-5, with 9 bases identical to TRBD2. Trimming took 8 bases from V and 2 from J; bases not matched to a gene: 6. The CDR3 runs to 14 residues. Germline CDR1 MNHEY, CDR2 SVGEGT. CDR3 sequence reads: CASGPAGGQETQYF. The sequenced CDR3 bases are TGTGCCAGCGGACCAGCGGGGGGTCAAGAGACC.

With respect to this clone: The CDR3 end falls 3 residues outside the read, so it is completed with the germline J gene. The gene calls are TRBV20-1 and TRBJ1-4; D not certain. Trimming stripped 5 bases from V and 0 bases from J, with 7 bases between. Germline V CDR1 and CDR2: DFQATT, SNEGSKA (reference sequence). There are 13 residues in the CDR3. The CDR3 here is CSAQSPTNEKLFF. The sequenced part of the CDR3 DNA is TGCAGTGCTCAGTCTCCAACTAATGAAAAA.

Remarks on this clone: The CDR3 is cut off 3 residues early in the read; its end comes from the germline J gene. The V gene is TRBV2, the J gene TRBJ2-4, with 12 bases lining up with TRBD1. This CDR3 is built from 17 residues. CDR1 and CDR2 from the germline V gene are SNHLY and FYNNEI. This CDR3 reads CASSEKGQGAIGRGQYF. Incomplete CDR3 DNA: TGTGCCAGCAGTGAGAAGGGACAGGGGGCAATCGGGCGGGGT.

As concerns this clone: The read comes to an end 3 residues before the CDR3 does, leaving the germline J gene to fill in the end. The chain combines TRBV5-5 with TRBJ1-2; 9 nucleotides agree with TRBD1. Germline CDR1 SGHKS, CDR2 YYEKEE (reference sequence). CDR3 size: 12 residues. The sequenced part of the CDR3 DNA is TGTGCCAGCAGCCGGGACAGGGACCTC. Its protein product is CASSRDRDL. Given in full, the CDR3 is CASSRDRDLYTF.

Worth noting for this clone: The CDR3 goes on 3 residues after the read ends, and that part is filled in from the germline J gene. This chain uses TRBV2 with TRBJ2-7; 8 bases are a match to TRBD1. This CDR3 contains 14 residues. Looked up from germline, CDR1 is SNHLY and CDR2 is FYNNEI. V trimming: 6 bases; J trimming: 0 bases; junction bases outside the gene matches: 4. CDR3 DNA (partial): TGTGCCAGCAGACCACAGGGGGTCTCCTACGAG. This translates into CASRPQGVSYE. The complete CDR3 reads CASRPQGVSYEQYF.

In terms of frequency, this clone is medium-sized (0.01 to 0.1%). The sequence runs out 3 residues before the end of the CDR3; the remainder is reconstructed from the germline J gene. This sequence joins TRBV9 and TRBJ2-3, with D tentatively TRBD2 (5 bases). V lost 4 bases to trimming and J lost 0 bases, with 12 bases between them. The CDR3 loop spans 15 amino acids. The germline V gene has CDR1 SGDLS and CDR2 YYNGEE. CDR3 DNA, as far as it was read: TGTGCCAGCAGCTCAGCGGACCATAGCACAGATACG. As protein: CASSSADHSTDT. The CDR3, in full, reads CASSSADHSTDTQYF.

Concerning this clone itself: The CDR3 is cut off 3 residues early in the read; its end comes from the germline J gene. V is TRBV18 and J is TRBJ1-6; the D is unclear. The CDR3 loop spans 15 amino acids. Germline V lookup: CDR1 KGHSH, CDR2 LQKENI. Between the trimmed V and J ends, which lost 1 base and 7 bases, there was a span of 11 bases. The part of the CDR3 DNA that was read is TGTGCCAGCTCACCACGAGAAGCGTTAAATTCACCC. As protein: CASSPREALNSP. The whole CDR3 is CASSPREALNSPLHF.